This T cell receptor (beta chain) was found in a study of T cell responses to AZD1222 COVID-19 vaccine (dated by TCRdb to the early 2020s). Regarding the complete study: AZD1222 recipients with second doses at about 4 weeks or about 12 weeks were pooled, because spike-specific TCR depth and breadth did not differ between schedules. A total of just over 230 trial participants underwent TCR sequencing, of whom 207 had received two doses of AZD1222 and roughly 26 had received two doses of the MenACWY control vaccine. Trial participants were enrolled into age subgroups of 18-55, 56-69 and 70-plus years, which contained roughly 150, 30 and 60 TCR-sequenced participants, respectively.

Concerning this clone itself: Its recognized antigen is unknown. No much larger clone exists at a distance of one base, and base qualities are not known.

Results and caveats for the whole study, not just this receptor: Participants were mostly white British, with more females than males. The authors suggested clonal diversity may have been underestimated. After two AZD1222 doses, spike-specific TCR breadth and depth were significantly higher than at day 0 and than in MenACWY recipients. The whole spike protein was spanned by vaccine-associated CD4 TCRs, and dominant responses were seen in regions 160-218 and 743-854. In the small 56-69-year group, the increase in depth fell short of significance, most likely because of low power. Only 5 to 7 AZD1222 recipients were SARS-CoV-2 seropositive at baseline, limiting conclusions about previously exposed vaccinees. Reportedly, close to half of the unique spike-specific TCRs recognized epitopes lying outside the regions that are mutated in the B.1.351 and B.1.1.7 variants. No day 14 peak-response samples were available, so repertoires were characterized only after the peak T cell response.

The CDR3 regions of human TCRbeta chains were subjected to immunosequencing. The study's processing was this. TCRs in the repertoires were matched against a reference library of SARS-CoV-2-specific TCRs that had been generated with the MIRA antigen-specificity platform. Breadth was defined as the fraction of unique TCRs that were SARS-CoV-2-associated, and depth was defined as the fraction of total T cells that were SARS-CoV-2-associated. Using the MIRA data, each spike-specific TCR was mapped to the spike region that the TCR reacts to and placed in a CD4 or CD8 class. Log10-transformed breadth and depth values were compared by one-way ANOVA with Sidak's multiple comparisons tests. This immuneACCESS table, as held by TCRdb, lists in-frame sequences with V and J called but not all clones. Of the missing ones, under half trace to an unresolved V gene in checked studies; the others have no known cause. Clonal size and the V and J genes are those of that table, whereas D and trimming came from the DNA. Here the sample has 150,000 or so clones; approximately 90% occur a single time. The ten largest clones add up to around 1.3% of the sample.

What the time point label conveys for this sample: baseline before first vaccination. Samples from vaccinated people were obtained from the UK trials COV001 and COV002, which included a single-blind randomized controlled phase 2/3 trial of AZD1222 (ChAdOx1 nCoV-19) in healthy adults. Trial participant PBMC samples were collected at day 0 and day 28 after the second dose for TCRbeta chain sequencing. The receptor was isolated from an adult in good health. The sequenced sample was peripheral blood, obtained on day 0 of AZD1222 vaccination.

CDR3 protein: CASSLAGETYQPQHF. The bases are TGCGCCAGCAGCTTGGCAGGGGAGACTTATCAGCCCCAGCATTTT. Rearrangement joined TRBV5-1 to TRBJ1-5; D gene: possibly TRBD1, on 6 matching bases. CDR1 and CDR2 were assigned from the germline V gene as SGHRS and YFSETQ. V is reduced by 0 bases and J by 5 bases, leaving a spacing of 12 bases between them. From its cysteine to its phenylalanine, the CDR3 spans 15 amino acids. Only the CDR3 DNA stays, 45 bases, in frame from base 1.